This is a list of T cell receptor beta chains from one sample in a study of T cell responses to AZD1222 COVID-19 vaccine. Using immunoSEQ multiplex PCR, the repertoire was profiled, and TCRdb retains in-frame clones only, with some absent. The data contain about 150,000 clones, 85% to 95% of them singletons. Sequencing was performed on peripheral blood, taken on day 0 of AZD1222 vaccination. These receptors were collected from an adult in good health. Both conserved end residues are part of each CDR3. Each record gives: V gene, D gene, clone size, J gene, CDR3 DNA, CDR3 protein. The D gene is left open where the match is weak. Only part of the rows carry a size: once, few, many, or a class if the clone is expanded.

TRBV4-3,-,-,TRBJ1-1,TGCGCCAGCAGCCAAGACGGTCCGGGTGGCTATAACACTGAAGCTTTCTTT,CASSQDGPGGYNTEAFF
TRBV7-3,-,-,TRBJ1-1,TGTGCCAGCAGCTTTCAGAAGAACACTGAAGCTTTCTTT,CASSFQKNTEAFF
TRBV27,-,-,TRBJ1-5,TGTGCCAGCAGTTTCGTCGGAATGAGGACCCTTAGCAATCAGCCCCAGCATTTT,CASSFVGMRTLSNQPQHF
TRBV7-8,TRBD2,-,TRBJ2-1,TGTGCCAGCAGCTTCAGCGGGGGGCAAAGAAATGAGCAGTTCTTC,CASSFSGGQRNEQFF
TRBV18,-,once,TRBJ1-3,TGTGCCAGCTCACCACCTGAGGGCAACCTTGGAAACACCATATATTTT,CASSPPEGNLGNTIYF
TRBV5-1,-,-,TRBJ2-1,TGCGCCACCGCAGGGGACTCCTACAATGAGCAGTTCTTC,CATAGDSYNEQFF
TRBV28,TRBD1,-,TRBJ2-2,TGTGCCAGCAGCCCCGGGACAGGGGTTTCCGGGGAGCTGTTTTTT,CASSPGTGVSGELFF
TRBV5-1,-,-,TRBJ2-2,TGCGCCAGCAGCTTTATAGGCGGGGAGCTGTTTTTT,CASSFIGGELFF
TRBV29-1,-,-,TRBJ1-1,TGCAGCGTTGGTACGGGGAACACTGAAGCTTTCTTT,CSVGTGNTEAFF
TRBV3-1/TRBV3-2,-,-,TRBJ1-1,TGTGCCAGCAGCCACGTAGGAGGGGGGGACACTGAAGCTTTCTTT,CASSHVGGGDTEAFF
TRBV18,-,-,TRBJ1-1,TGTGCCAGCTCACCGTCCCGTACCGGTGAAGCTTTCTTT,CASSPSRTGEAFF
TRBV7-2,-,-,TRBJ1-5,TGTGCCAGCAGCTTACGAGGTCTCCGCAATCAGCCCCAGCATTTT,CASSLRGLRNQPQHF
TRBV5-1,TRBD1,-,TRBJ1-2,TGCGCCAGCAGCTATCAGGGGGAGGCGGATGGCTACACCTTC,CASSYQGEADGYTF
TRBV5-1,-,-,TRBJ2-2,TGCGCCAGCAGCACCTCACCCACCGGGGAGCTGTTTTTT,CASSTSPTGELFF
TRBV28,TRBD1,-,TRBJ2-2,TGTGCCAGCAGCACGAACCCGGGACAGGGGTACACCGGGGAGCTGTTTTTT,CASSTNPGQGYTGELFF
TRBV27,-,-,TRBJ1-1,TGTGCCAGCAGTTTATCTGGGGGGTTAACTGAAGCTTTCTTT,CASSLSGGLTEAFF
TRBV2,-,-,TRBJ2-5,TGTGCCAGCAGTGAGTCGGTGCCCCAGTACTTC,CASSESVPQYF
TRBV30,-,-,TRBJ1-1,TGTGCCTGGAGGAAAGCGGACAGCATGAACACTGAAGCTTTCTTT,CAWRKADSMNTEAFF
TRBV25-1,-,-,TRBJ1-1,TGTGCCAGCAGCTCGGACAGACTAATGAACACTGAAGCTTTCTTT,CASSSDRLMNTEAFF
TRBV6-6,-,-,TRBJ1-4,TGTGCCAGCAGTTCCGTCGGGACACCAAATGAAAAACTGTTTTTT,CASSSVGTPNEKLFF
TRBV12-3/TRBV12-4,-,-,TRBJ1-2,TGTGCCAGCAGTCTCAGGGTAATCTATGGCTACACCTTC,CASSLRVIYGYTF
TRBV7-2,TRBD2,-,TRBJ2-1,TGTGCCAGCAGCTACCCCCGCGGGAGGGCCGGTGAGCAGTTCTTC,CASSYPRGRAGEQFF
TRBV12-3/TRBV12-4,-,-,TRBJ1-1,TGTGCCAGCACCCTAGGGGGGCCGCGGGCTTTCTTT,CASTLGGPRAFF
TRBV9,-,-,TRBJ2-1,TGTGCCAGCAGCGGACCCGGGACTGGCAACAATGAGCAGTTCTTC,CASSGPGTGNNEQFF
TRBV6-4,TRBD2,-,TRBJ2-2,TGTGCCAGCAGTGACTACCCCGGCCGCGGGAGGTACACCGGGGAGCTGTTTTTT,CASSDYPGRGRYTGELFF
TRBV20-1,-,-,TRBJ1-1,TGCAGTGCTAGTAAAGAGATGTGGCCTGAAGCTTTCTTT,CSASKEMWPEAFF
TRBV4-1,-,-,TRBJ1-4,TGCGCCAGCAGCCCACCCGGGGCGCGTCAGAATGAAAAACTGTTTTTT,CASSPPGARQNEKLFF
TRBV2,TRBD1,-,TRBJ1-5,TGTGCCAGCAGTGACCCGGACAGGGTACCCCAGCATTTT,CASSDPDRVPQHF
TRBV25-1,-,-,TRBJ1-2,TGTGCCAGCAGTCCCTCTTATTTTGATGGCTACACCTTC,CASSPSYFDGYTF
TRBV5-6,-,once,TRBJ2-1,TGTGCCAGCAGCTATCTTACCGGGCCCGCGCAAGGCAATGAGCAGTTCTTC,CASSYLTGPAQGNEQFF
TRBV7-9,-,-,TRBJ1-6,TGTGCCAGCAGCTTACTCAGCTCCTATAATTCACCCCTCCACTTT,CASSLLSSYNSPLHF